The clone carrying this TCR beta chain was detected a few times. Its antigen remains unknown. This entry comes from a study of T cell responses to AZD1222 COVID-19 vaccine. Study results and limitations: Donors in the cohort were predominantly white British and more often female, and clonal diversity was possibly underestimated.

CDR3 length: 14 amino acids. CDR1 and CDR2 from the germline V gene are SEHNR and FQNEAQ (reference sequence). V lost 7 bases, J lost 7 bases, and 9 bases stayed unmatched. Using immunoSEQ multiplex PCR, the repertoire was profiled, and TCRdb retains in-frame clones only, with some absent. The data show fewer than 150,000 clones, approximately 89% seen once. This clonotype originated in an adult in good health. The rearrangement joins TRBV7-9 to TRBJ2-1, with TRBD1 matching 8 bases. The specimen was peripheral blood, collected on day 0 of AZD1222 vaccination. The CDR3 region has the DNA TGTGCCAGCACCCCAAGACAGGGGTCGAATGAGCAGTTCTTC. This gives the protein CASTPRQGSNEQFF.